What follows are 25 T cell receptor beta chains derived from one specimen sequenced in a study of shared clonotypes between healthy human individuals. Here immunoSEQ multiplex PCR was the method, and the copy in TCRdb shows in-frame clones only, minus some. The sample has 2 million to 3 million clones, 90% to 95% seen once. Sequences were obtained from naive CD4+ T cells from PBMCs. Sample subset: CD45RA+ positively selected. Receptor source: a man between 18 and 29 years old in good health. Some clones in this sample may be carry-over from other donors' samples.

A note on this clone: Different DNA sequences within this sample yield the same CDR3. The V gene is TRBV5-1, the J gene TRBJ2-7; TRBD1 matches at 8 bases. CDR1 and CDR2 from the germline V gene are SGHRS and YFSETQ. The CDR3 is made up of 14 amino acids. V shed 4 bases, J shed 0 bases, and the junction held 3 bases outside the gene matches. CDR3 DNA: TGCGCCAGCAGCGGGCAGGGGGCCTCCTACGAGCAGTACTTC. Translation: CASSGQGASYEQYF.

This clone was observed once. The J gene is TRBJ2-1, the V gene TRBV6-5; 11 bases align to TRBD2. This CDR3 spans 15 amino acids. Trimming at V came to 4 bases and at J to 9 bases, leaving 8 bases not matched to a gene. The V gene's germline CDR1 is MNHEY and CDR2 SVGAGI. CDR3 loop: CASSSLAGGSLEQFF. CDR3 nucleotide sequence: TGTGCCAGCAGTTCCCTAGCGGGAGGTTCTCTTGAGCAGTTCTTC.

This clone was counted a single time. The CDR3 spells CATSRRYREDQPQHF. CDR3 sequence (DNA): TGTGCCACCAGCAGACGGTACAGGGAAGATCAGCCCCAGCATTTT. The rearrangement joins TRBV15 to TRBJ1-5, with D tentatively TRBD1 (6 bases). Germline V CDR1 and CDR2: LNHNV, YYDKDF (reference sequence). This CDR3 spans 15 amino acids. V lost 2 bases and J lost 5, with 13 bases in between.

This sequence joins TRBV6-8 and TRBJ2-6; D unclear. Germline V gene lookup returns CDR1 MNHGY and CDR2 SAAAGT. The V gene lost 9 bases and the J gene lost 4 bases, with 7 bases spanning the gap. The CDR3 is 12 amino acids. The CDR3 sequence is CASLEGANVLTF. CDR3 nucleotide sequence: TGTGCCAGTCTAGAGGGGGCCAACGTCCTGACTTTC.

The J gene is TRBJ2-1, the V gene TRBV28; TRBD2 matches 11 bases. V lost 5 bases to trimming and J lost 6 bases; unmatched junction nucleotides: 9. The V gene's germline CDR1 is MDHEN and CDR2 SYDVKM. The CDR3 consists of 16 residues. The CDR3 DNA follows: TGTGCCAGCAGTCCGGCATCTAGCGGGAGGCCCAATGAGCAGTTCTTC. This codes for CASSPASSGRPNEQFF.

J is TRBJ1-2 and V is TRBV6-1; no clear D. The CDR3 has 14 amino acids. V was trimmed by 2 bases and J by 4 bases, leaving 11 bases between them. Germline V gives CDR1 MNHNS, CDR2 SASEGT. CDR3 bases: TGTGCCAGCAGTGAAAATGAGGGAACCTATGGCTACACCTTC. Residues: CASSENEGTYGYTF.

V gene TRBV7-9 combines with J gene TRBJ2-7, with 15 bases lining up with TRBD2. Germline V gene lookup returns CDR1 SEHNR and CDR2 FQNEAQ (reference sequence). J was trimmed by 4 bases and V by 5 bases; bases with no gene match: 6. The CDR3 contains 16 residues. Here the CDR3 DNA reads TGTGCCAGCAGCACGGGACTAGCGGGAGGCGGGTACGAGCAGTACTTC. Protein product: CASSTGLAGGGYEQYF.

The chain combines TRBV28 with TRBJ2-7; no clear D gene. In germline, CDR1 is MDHEN, CDR2 SYDVKM. The CDR3 extends over 16 amino acids. V gave up 5 bases and J gave up 0 bases, with 17 bases separating them. The DNA of the CDR3 is TGTGCCAGCAGTCCCCCCCCCATCCTGAGCTCCTACGAGCAGTACTTC. Protein product: CASSPPPILSSYEQYF.

V and J are TRBV28 and TRBJ1-1; a weak D match, TRBD1 (5 bases). Trimming stripped 8 bases from V and 11 bases from J, with 12 bases between. The length of the CDR3 is 10 residues. Germline CDR1 and CDR2: MDHEN and SYDVKM. CDR3 residues: CASVGPTAFF. The CDR3 nucleotides are TGTGCCAGCGTGGGGCCGACGGCTTTCTTT. The full variable domain, with the rest looked up from reference TRBV28 and TRBJ1-1, is DVKVTQSSRYLVKRTGEKVFLECVQDMDHENMFWYRQDPGLGLRLIYFSYDVKMKEKGDIPEGYSVSREKKERFSLILESASTNQTSMYLCASVGPTAFFGQGTRLTVV.

The J gene is TRBJ2-6, the V gene TRBV28; 10 positions agree with TRBD2. CDR1 and CDR2 (germline): MDHEN, SYDVKM. Trimming removed 3 bases from V and 3 bases from J; junction bases left unmatched: 5. This CDR3 spans 17 amino acids. As DNA, the CDR3 is TGTGCCAGCAGTTTCAGCGGGAGGGCCCGTGGGGCCAACGTCCTGACTTTC. This translates into CASSFSGRARGANVLTF.

On this clone: At the DNA level, this CDR3 is encoded by other sequences in the same sample as well. The chain has TRBV4-1 and TRBJ2-1; 14 nucleotides match TRBD2. CDR1 and CDR2 from the germline V gene are MGHRA and YSYEKL. Trimming removed 4 bases from V and 0 bases from J; junction bases left unmatched: 5. This CDR3 contains 18 residues. The CDR3 spells CASSRGLAGGSSYNEQFF. Here the CDR3 DNA reads TGCGCCAGCAGCCGAGGACTAGCGGGAGGTTCCTCCTACAATGAGCAGTTCTTC.

The J gene is TRBJ1-2, the V gene TRBV5-1; D is unresolved. There are 15 residues in the CDR3. The germline gives CDR1 SGHRS, CDR2 YFSETQ. V was shortened by 0 bases and J by 4 bases, with 13 bases between the two germline ends. In DNA form, the CDR3 reads TGCGCCAGCAGCTTGGATTCAACTTGGCCCTATGGCTACACCTTC. Its translation: CASSLDSTWPYGYTF.

This clone occurred once. The V gene is TRBV6-5, the J gene TRBJ1-5, with 7 bases aligning to TRBD1. Germline lookup yields CDR1 MNHEY and CDR2 SVGAGI. Trimming removed 2 bases from V and 6 bases from J; junction bases left unmatched: 4. This CDR3 is built from 14 residues. CDR3 region: CASSYDRVTQPQHF. The CDR3 DNA reads TGTGCCAGCAGTTACGACAGGGTAACTCAGCCCCAGCATTTT.

This chain links TRBV5-1 with TRBJ1-1; TRBD1 might be the D (6 bases). CDR3 length: 15 residues. With 1 base removed from V and 1 base from J, the gap between germline ends came to 11 bases. Germline-derived CDR1 and CDR2 are SGHRS and YFSETQ. The CDR3 is CASSLTGYGNTEAFF. The CDR3, as DNA: TGCGCCAGCAGCTTGACAGGGTACGGGAACACTGAAGCTTTCTTT.

The gene calls are TRBV27 and TRBJ1-2, with TRBD1 as a possible D gene (5 bases). Germline values: CDR1 MNHEY, CDR2 SMNVEV (reference sequence). Between the trimmed V and J ends, which lost 3 bases and 2 bases, there was a span of 13 bases. The CDR3 totals 15 residues. CDR3 sequence reads: CASSLRSGMNYGYTF. CDR3 nucleotide sequence: TGTGCCAGCAGTTTGAGGTCAGGGATGAACTATGGCTACACCTTC.

The genes are TRBV5-1 and TRBJ1-3, with D hard to call. Trimming shortened V by 2 bases and J by 0 bases, and 9 bases separated the two germline ends. The CDR3 has 15 amino acids. The germline gives CDR1 SGHRS, CDR2 YFSETQ. Here the CDR3 DNA reads TGCGCCAGCAGCTTCGACTTCTCCTCTGGAAACACCATATATTTT. It yields the protein CASSFDFSSGNTIYF.

The chain has TRBV6-1 and TRBJ2-5; D is perhaps TRBD2 (5 bases). V gave up 6 bases and J gave up 5 bases, with 16 bases separating them. Germline V gene sequence: CDR1 MNHNS, CDR2 SASEGT. This CDR3 is built from 14 residues. The CDR3 bases are TGTGCCAGCAGGGAGGTGGGAGAATGGGAGACCCAGTACTTC. The encoded protein is CASREVGEWETQYF.

The rearrangement joins TRBV27 to TRBJ2-3; D may be TRBD2 (6 bases). V lost 2 bases to trimming and J lost 3 bases, with 12 bases between them. The CDR3 spans 15 residues. Per the germline V gene, CDR1 is MNHEY and CDR2 is SMNVEV (reference sequence). CDR3 sequence reads: CASSLRGGRTDTQYF. The CDR3 nucleotides read TGTGCCAGCAGTTTAAGGGGTGGGAGGACAGATACGCAGTATTTT.

This chain uses TRBV9 with TRBJ2-5; maybe TRBD1 (6 bases). This CDR3 spans 15 amino acids. CDR1 and CDR2 from the germline V gene are SGDLS and YYNGEE. The V gene lost 0 bases and the J gene lost 5 bases, with 14 bases spanning the gap. The chain's CDR3 is CASSVGGGTGETQYF. CDR3 nucleotide sequence: TGTGCCAGCAGCGTAGGAGGGGGAACGGGGGAGACCCAGTACTTC.

In regard to this clone: Other DNA sequences within the sample encode an identical CDR3. This chain links TRBV27 with TRBJ1-1, with 7 bases that match TRBD1. Looked up from germline, CDR1 is MNHEY and CDR2 is SMNVEV (reference sequence). This CDR3 has 14 residues. After removal of 7 bases from V and 1 base from J, the junction contained 6 bases not matched to a gene. In nucleotides, the CDR3 is TGTGCCAGCAAGGTCGGACAGGAGAACACTGAAGCTTTCTTT. This encodes CASKVGQENTEAFF.

This clone was observed a single time. V is TRBV2 and J is TRBJ2-1; TRBD2 aligns across 12 bases. Trimming took 7 bases from V and 0 from J; bases not matched to a gene: 4. This CDR3 is 16 amino acids long. The germline V gene has CDR1 SNHLY and CDR2 FYNNEI. The CDR3 DNA follows: TGTGCCAGCAACCCGGGACTAGCGGGCTCCTACAATGAGCAGTTCTTC. It yields the protein CASNPGLAGSYNEQFF.

The CDR3 reads CASSAVPGLAGGGDDEQFF. CDR3 in DNA: TGCGCCAGCAGCGCCGTCCCGGGACTAGCGGGAGGGGGGGACGATGAGCAGTTCTTC. J is TRBJ2-1 and V is TRBV5-1; 16 nucleotides agree with TRBD2. CDR3 length: 19 residues. The germline CDR1 and CDR2 sequences are SGHRS and YFSETQ. The J segment lost 8 bases and the V segment lost 4 bases, leaving 15 bases of the junction unmatched.

V usage is TRBV5-1 and J usage is TRBJ1-4; tentatively, D is TRBD1 (6 bases). Deletions cut 3 bases from V and 3 bases from J, with 18 bases between. This CDR3 has 17 amino acids. Germline V gives CDR1 SGHRS, CDR2 YFSETQ. The CDR3 coding sequence is TGCGCCAGCAGCTCGAAGGGGGGCACGGCGCCTAATGAAAAACTGTTTTTT. It encodes CASSSKGGTAPNEKLFF.

CDR3 in DNA: TGTGCCAGCGGGGACACAAGGCCCTCTGGGGCCAACGTCCTGACTTTC. This encodes CASGDTRPSGANVLTF. The chain joins TRBV7-2 to TRBJ2-6; perhaps TRBD1 as D (6 bases). This CDR3 is built from 16 residues. CDR1 is SGHTA, CDR2 FQGNSA, per germline. The V end lost 8 bases, the J end lost 0 bases, and 14 bases lay between the germline ends.

This chain connects TRBV30 to TRBJ1-2; D gene ambiguous. This CDR3 comprises 12 residues. The germline gives CDR1 GTSNPN, CDR2 SVGIG (reference sequence). V shed 0 bases and J shed 8 bases, with 10 bases lying between them. Here the CDR3 DNA reads TGTGCCTGGAGTGTAGGAGGCGACGGCTACACCTTC. As protein: CAWSVGGDGYTF.